This T cell receptor beta chain emerged from a study of T cell responses to AZD1222 COVID-19 vaccine. Overall study findings and caveats: A reported finding is that nearly half of spike-specific TCRs target unmutated variant regions.

Comments on this clone: Its antigen is undetermined.

The V end lost 6 bases, the J end lost 7 bases, and 15 bases lay between the germline ends. The CDR3 runs to 13 residues. Libraries were prepared by immunoSEQ multiplex PCR; TCRdb keeps only in-frame clonotypes and omits some of them. The sample comprises approximately 100,000 clones, over 80% of which are singletons, and roughly 7% rests with the top ten. V usage is TRBV12-3 or TRBV12-4 and J usage is TRBJ2-5; D may be TRBD1 or TRBD2 (5 bases each). The origin of this receptor is an adult in good health. The source was peripheral blood, collected on day 0 of AZD1222 vaccination. For the CDR3, the DNA is TGTGCCAGCAGCCGGGGCCAGCCAGGGACCCAGTACTTC. Translation gives CASSRGQPGTQYF.